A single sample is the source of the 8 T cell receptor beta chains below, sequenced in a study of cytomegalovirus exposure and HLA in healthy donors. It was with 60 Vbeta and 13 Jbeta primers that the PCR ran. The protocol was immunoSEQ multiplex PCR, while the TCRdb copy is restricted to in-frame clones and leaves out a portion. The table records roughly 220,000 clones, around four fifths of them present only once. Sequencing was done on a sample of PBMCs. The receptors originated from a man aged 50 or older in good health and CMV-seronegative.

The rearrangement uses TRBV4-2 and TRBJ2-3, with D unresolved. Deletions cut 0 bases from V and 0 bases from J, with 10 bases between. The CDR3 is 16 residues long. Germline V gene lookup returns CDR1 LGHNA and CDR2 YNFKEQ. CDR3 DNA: TGTGCCAGCAGCCAAGAGGCTAGTCTTAGCACAGATACGCAGTATTTT. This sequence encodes CASSQEASLSTDTQYF.

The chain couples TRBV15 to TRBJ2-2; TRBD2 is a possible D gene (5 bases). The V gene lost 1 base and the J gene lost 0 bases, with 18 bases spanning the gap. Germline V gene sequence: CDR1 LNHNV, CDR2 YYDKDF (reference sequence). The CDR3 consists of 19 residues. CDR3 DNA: TGTGCCACCAGCAGAGGAAGGACTGGGATTAGCACGAACACCGGGGAGCTGTTTTTT. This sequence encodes CATSRGRTGISTNTGELFF.

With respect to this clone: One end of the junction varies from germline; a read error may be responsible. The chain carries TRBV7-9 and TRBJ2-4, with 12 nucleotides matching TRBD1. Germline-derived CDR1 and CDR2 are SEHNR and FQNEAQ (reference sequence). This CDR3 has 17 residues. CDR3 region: CSSSLRGTGGPKDIQYF. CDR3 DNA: TGTTCCAGCAGCTTAAGAGGGACAGGGGGCCCGAAGGACATTCAGTACTTC.

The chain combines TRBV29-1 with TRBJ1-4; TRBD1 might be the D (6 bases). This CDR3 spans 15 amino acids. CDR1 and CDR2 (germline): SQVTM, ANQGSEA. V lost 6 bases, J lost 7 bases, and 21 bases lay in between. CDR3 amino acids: CSVTTRGGRAEKLFF. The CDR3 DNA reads TGCAGCGTAACGACGCGCGGGGGGCGCGCTGAAAAACTGTTTTTT.

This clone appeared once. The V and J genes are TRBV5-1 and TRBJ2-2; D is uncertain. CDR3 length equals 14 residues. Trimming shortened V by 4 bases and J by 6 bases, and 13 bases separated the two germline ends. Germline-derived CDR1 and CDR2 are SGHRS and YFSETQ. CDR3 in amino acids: CASSTREAAGELFF. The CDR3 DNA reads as TGCGCCAGCAGCACCCGTGAGGCGGCCGGGGAGCTGTTTTTT.

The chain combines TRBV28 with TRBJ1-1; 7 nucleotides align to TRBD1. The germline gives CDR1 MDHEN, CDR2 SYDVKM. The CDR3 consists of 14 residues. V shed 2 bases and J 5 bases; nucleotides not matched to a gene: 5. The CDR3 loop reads CASSLDRERTEAFF. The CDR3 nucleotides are TGTGCCAGCAGTTTAGACAGGGAAAGAACTGAAGCTTTCTTT.

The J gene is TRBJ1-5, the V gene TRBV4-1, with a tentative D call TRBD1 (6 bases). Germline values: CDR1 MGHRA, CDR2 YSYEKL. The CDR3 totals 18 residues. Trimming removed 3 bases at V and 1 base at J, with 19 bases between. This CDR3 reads CASSQLFQDSVSNQPQHF. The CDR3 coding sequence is TGCGCCAGCAGCCAGCTTTTTCAGGACAGCGTAAGCAATCAGCCCCAGCATTTT.

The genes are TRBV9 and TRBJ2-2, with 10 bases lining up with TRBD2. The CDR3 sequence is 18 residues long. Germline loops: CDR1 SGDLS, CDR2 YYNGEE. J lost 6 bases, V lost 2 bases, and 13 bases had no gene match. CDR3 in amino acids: CASSVRLAGLRWAGELFF. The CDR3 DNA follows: TGTGCCAGCAGCGTCCGACTAGCGGGCCTGAGATGGGCCGGGGAGCTGTTTTTT.